This T cell receptor (beta chain) is drawn from a study of identifying expanded T cells in peripheral blood. Healthy donors had no documented immune events, such as infections, while sampled. Points on this clone: The antigen is unknown.

Study observations and caveats: Over around two and four weeks, about 15 and 19 clones changed, versus roughly 1.1 between replicates. Clone count variance between approximately two-week samples rose with total template count.

The repertoire was sequenced with immunoSEQ multiplex PCR; TCRdb's copy has only in-frame clones and lacks some. The table shows more than 70,000 clones, with 70% to 90% occurring only once. The sample was blood. The sequence was collected from a person aged 18-70 years in good health.

CDR3 sequence: CASSQAPQGSPGTQYF. In DNA form, the CDR3 reads TGTGCCAGCAGTCAGGCCCCACAGGGATCCCCTGGGACCCAGTACTTC. This chain connects TRBV7-9 to TRBJ2-5, with D possibly matching TRBD1 (6 bases). There are 16 residues in the CDR3. V shed 6 bases and J shed 7 bases, with 24 bases lying between them. CDR1 SEHNR and CDR2 FQNEAQ come from the germline V gene (reference sequence).